The 17 T cell receptor beta chains reported below all come from one sample, sequenced in a study of T cells in Graves' hyperthyroidism and ophthalmopathy. TCR beta CDR3 region amplification was performed from RNA transcripts. Using the HTBI primer set, a first-round RT-PCR was run on the TCR CDR3. TCRdb called the multiplex PCR reads again in MiXCR, with one record for every CDR3 protein. The repertoire holds about 570,000 distinct CDR3 sequences, with approximately 44% as singletons. Specimen: peripheral blood or thyroid tissue (not recorded which). The receptors originated from an adult woman with Graves' disease, either hyperthyroidism or ophthalmopathy (not recorded which).

V gene TRBV2 combines with J gene TRBJ1-5; 8 nucleotides line up with TRBD1. Germline V gene data show CDR1 as SNHLY and CDR2 as FYNNEI. The CDR3 runs to 13 residues. V trimming: 5 bases; J trimming: 7 bases; junction bases outside the gene matches: 4. CDR3 loop: CASSSTGEQPQHF. Here the CDR3 DNA reads TGTGCCAGCAGTTCGACAGGGGAACAGCCCCAGCATTTT.

The table lists this clonotype with many counts. The rearrangement uses TRBV4-1 and TRBJ1-1, with D possibly matching TRBD1 (6 bases). The V gene's germline CDR1 is MGHRA and CDR2 YSYEKL. This CDR3 has 17 amino acids. V lost 4 bases and J lost 3, with 21 bases in between. CDR3: CASSPLKIRDIHTEAFF. The CDR3 DNA reads as TGCGCCAGCAGCCCCTTAAAAATTCGGGACATCCACACTGAAGCTTTCTTT.

The chain uses TRBV5-1 and TRBJ1-2, with unresolved D. This CDR3 comprises 14 residues. The ends were cut back, 1 base at V and 2 bases at J, with 9 bases in the middle. Germline-derived CDR1 and CDR2 are SGHRS and YFSETQ. CDR3 bases: TGCGCCAGCAGCTTGAGCATTTACAACTATGGCTACACCTTC. Its translation is CASSLSIYNYGYTF.

The V gene is TRBV10-3, the J gene TRBJ1-1; the D is unclear. Germline-derived CDR1 and CDR2 are ENHRY and SYGVKD. Trimming shortened V by 6 bases and J by 6 bases, and 17 bases separated the two germline ends. CDR3 size: 14 residues. The CDR3 region is CAISVGLAEAEAFF. The CDR3 DNA is TGTGCCATCAGCGTGGGTCTCGCCGAGGCTGAAGCTTTCTTT.

This clonotype was counted only a few times. The genes are TRBV29-1 and TRBJ1-1; D unresolved. The germline CDR1 and CDR2 sequences are SQVTM and ANQGSEA. The V gene lost 3 bases and the J gene lost 3 bases, with 8 bases spanning the gap. There are 12 residues in the CDR3. The chain's CDR3 is CSVDLGYTEAFF. DNA of the CDR3: TGCAGCGTTGATTTGGGATACACTGAAGCTTTCTTT.

The rearrangement uses TRBV9 and TRBJ2-7; weak D call: TRBD1 (5 bases). The CDR3 has 14 amino acids. The V end was cut by 0 bases, the J end by 3 bases, with 10 bases between. Germline loops: CDR1 SGDLS, CDR2 YYNGEE. The CDR3 here is CASSVAPGLYEQYF. CDR3 nucleotide sequence: TGTGCCAGCAGCGTAGCTCCAGGGCTCTACGAGCAGTACTTC.

This clonotype was counted many times. The DNA for the CDR3 is TGTGCCAGCAGTGAGTCGCGGGACACCTACGAGCAGTACTTC. It is translated as CASSESRDTYEQYF. V usage is TRBV2 and J usage is TRBJ2-7; the D call may be TRBD1 or TRBD2 (6 bases each). This CDR3 is 14 amino acids long. The germline V and J ends were trimmed by 3 bases and 2 bases, with 11 bases remaining between them. Per germline, CDR1 SNHLY and CDR2 FYNNEI.

V and J are TRBV9 and TRBJ1-5, with D tentatively TRBD1 (5 bases). Germline assignment: CDR1 SGDLS and CDR2 YYNGEE. The V end was cut by 3 bases, the J end by 3 bases, with 28 bases between. The length of the CDR3 is 20 residues. In nucleotides, the CDR3 is TGTGCCAGCAGCGGATCCCGGGACGGGTCCTACGAGGGCATCAATCAGCCCCAGCATTTT. Its translation: CASSGSRDGSYEGINQPQHF.

This clonotype was recorded at least ten times. This CDR3 is CASSLMGSSTEAFF. DNA for the CDR3: TGTGCCAGCAGCTTAATGGGTTCGTCCACTGAAGCTTTCTTT. The V call is TRBV7-9, the J call TRBJ1-1; D uncertain. CDR3 length: 14 amino acids. Germline loops: CDR1 SEHNR, CDR2 FQNEAQ (reference sequence). V lost 2 bases and J lost 4, with 11 bases in between.

This clonotype occurred many times. J is TRBJ1-4 and V is TRBV5-1, with unresolved D. Trimming removed 1 base at V and 8 bases at J, with 6 bases between. Germline V gene data show CDR1 as SGHRS and CDR2 as YFSETQ. CDR3 size: 12 residues. This CDR3 is CASSLNWEKLFF. DNA for the CDR3: TGCGCCAGCAGCTTGAATTGGGAAAAACTGTTTTTT.

V and J are TRBV29-1 and TRBJ2-3; possible D gene TRBD2, 6 bases. The CDR3 totals 11 residues. The germline gives CDR1 SQVTM, CDR2 ANQGSEA. The ends were cut back, 4 bases at V and 4 bases at J, with 6 bases in the middle. The CDR3 nucleotides read TGCAGCGTTGCGGGAGCAGATACGCAGTATTTT. It is translated as CSVAGADTQYF.

This clonotype was detected ten times or more. DNA for the CDR3: TGTGCCAGCAGCAGCCGACAGGGGGCTAGCGGGCCTTCGTTAACCTACGAGCAGTACTTC. Protein sequence: CASSSRQGASGPSLTYEQYF. This chain uses TRBV7-8 with TRBJ2-7; 10 nucleotides line up with TRBD1. This CDR3 spans 20 amino acids. V was pared by 5 bases and J by 2 bases, with 21 bases of the junction left unmatched. Per the germline V gene, CDR1 is SGHVS and CDR2 is FQNEAQ.

The chain carries TRBV6-5 and TRBJ2-7; D is unclear. Germline values: CDR1 MNHEY, CDR2 SVGAGI. This CDR3 comprises 14 residues. V lost 0 bases and J lost 6, with 12 bases in between. As DNA, the CDR3 is TGTGCCAGCAGTTACTCGGCAGGTATTGGCGAGCAGTACTTC. The encoded protein is CASSYSAGIGEQYF.

V usage is TRBV12-3 or TRBV12-4 and J usage is TRBJ2-7; 8 nucleotides agree with TRBD1. The ends lost 8 bases at V and 7 bases at J; junction bases unmatched: 7. CDR3 length: 12 amino acids. CDR3 sequence (DNA): TGTGCCAGCGGATGGACAGGGAGAGAGCAGTACTTC. This translates into CASGWTGREQYF.

The chain couples TRBV7-2 to TRBJ1-4; D is possibly TRBD1 (6 bases). Trimming took 4 bases from V and 3 from J, leaving 9 bases between them. Germline CDR1 reads SGHTA; CDR2 reads FQGNSA. CDR3 length equals 14 residues. CDR3 protein: CASSYWTANEKLFF. The DNA for the CDR3 is TGTGCCAGCAGCTACTGGACAGCTAATGAAAAACTGTTTTTT.

This clonotype was seen ten or more times. The V and J genes are TRBV28 and TRBJ2-7, with 8 bases that match TRBD2. Germline V gene lookup returns CDR1 MDHEN and CDR2 SYDVKM. The CDR3 totals 14 residues. V was clipped by 2 bases and J by 3 bases; unmatched bases: 3. The CDR3 nucleotides are TGTGCCAGCAGTTTAGCGGGAGGCCACTACGAGCAGTACTTC. Protein: CASSLAGGHYEQYF.

This clonotype was found many times. The V call is TRBV2, the J call TRBJ1-1; no clear D gene. Per germline, CDR1 SNHLY and CDR2 FYNNEI. Trimming cost V 5 bases and J 2 bases, with 15 bases left between them. This CDR3 has 15 residues. The CDR3 DNA is TGTGCCAGCAGTTACTCCGGAGGATATAACACTGAAGCTTTCTTT. The encoded protein is CASSYSGGYNTEAFF.